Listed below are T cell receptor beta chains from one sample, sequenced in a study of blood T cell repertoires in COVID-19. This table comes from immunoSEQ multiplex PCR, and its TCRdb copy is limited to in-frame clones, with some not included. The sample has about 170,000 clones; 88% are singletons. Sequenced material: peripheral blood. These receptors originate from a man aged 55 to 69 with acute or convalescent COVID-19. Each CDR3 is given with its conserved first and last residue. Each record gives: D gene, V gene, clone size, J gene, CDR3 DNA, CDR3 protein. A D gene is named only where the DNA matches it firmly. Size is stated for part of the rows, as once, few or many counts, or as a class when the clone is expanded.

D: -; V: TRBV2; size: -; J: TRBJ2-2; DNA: TGTGCCAGCAGTGAAGTGTCTAGTCGAACCGGGGAGCTGTTTTTT; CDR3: CASSEVSSRTGELFF
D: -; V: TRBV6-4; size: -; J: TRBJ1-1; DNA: TGTGCCAGCAGGGCAGGGGCTGGAACTGAAGCTTTCTTT; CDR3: CASRAGAGTEAFF
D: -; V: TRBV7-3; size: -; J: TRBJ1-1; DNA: TGTGCCAGCAGCTTACAACCCTCAGGAAGGACTGAAGCTTTCTTT; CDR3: CASSLQPSGRTEAFF
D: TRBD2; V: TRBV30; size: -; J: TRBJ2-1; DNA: TGTGCCTGGAGTGTGAGCGGGAGGACCTACAATGAGCAGTTCTTC; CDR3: CAWSVSGRTYNEQFF
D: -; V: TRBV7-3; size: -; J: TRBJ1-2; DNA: TGTGCCAGCAGCTTAACGACGGGGGGTAGCGATGGCTACACCTTC; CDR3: CASSLTTGGSDGYTF
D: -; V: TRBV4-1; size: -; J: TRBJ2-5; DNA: TGCGCCAGCAGCCTAAGTACCGACAGTAACCAAGAGACCCAGTACTTC; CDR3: CASSLSTDSNQETQYF
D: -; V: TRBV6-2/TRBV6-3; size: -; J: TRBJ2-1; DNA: TGTGCCAGCAGTTTCTCTAGCGAGCCTTACAATGAGCAGTTCTTC; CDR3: CASSFSSEPYNEQFF
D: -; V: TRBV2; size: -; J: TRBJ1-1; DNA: TGTGCCAGCGGCCTCTTGGCAGGGGATGAAGCTTTCTTT; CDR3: CASGLLAGDEAFF
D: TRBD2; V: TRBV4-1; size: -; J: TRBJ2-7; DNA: TGCGCCAGCAGCCAAGATGGGATAGCGGGACCGGATTACTACGAGCAGTACTTC; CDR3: CASSQDGIAGPDYYEQYF
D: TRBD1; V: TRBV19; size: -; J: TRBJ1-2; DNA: TGTGCCAGTAGGCTGGACAGGGGTGGGTATGGCTACACCTTC; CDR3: CASRLDRGGYGYTF
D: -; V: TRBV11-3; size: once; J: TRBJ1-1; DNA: TGTGCCAGCAGGAGTTTTCGGGGAAAGAACACTGAAGCTTTCTTT; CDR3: CASRSFRGKNTEAFF
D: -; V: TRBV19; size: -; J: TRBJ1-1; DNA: TGTGCCAGTAGTGTGACAGGTGCTGAAGCTTTCTTT; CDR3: CASSVTGAEAFF
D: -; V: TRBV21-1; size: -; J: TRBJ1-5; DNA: TGTGCCAGCAGCAAAGAAGAGGGGGACCAGCATTTT; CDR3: CASSKEEGDQHF
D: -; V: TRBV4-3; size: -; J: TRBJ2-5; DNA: TGCGCCAGCAGCCAAGATGGGGGACTCCCCCAAGAGACCCAGTACTTC; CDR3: CASSQDGGLPQETQYF
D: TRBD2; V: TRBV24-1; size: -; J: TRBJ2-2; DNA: TGTGCCACTGGGGAGCGGGGGAACACCGGGGAGCTGTTTTTT; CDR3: CATGERGNTGELFF
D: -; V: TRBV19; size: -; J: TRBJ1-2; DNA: TGTGCCAGTAGTATAGGAGGGAGCTACACCTTC; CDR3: CASSIGGSYTF